The 18 T cell receptor beta chains listed next were all sequenced from one sample in a study of blood T cell repertoires in COVID-19. Sequencing was performed with immunoSEQ multiplex PCR; in TCRdb, only in-frame clones are kept and a portion is missing. This repertoire shows 130,000 to 150,000 clones, around 87% found once; its top ten account for 13%. Sequenced material: peripheral blood. These receptor sequences come from a man between 18 and 29 years old with COVID-19, enrolled during active disease.

V gene TRBV27 combines with J gene TRBJ2-1, with 8 bases identical to TRBD2. The junction had 3 bases not matched to a gene; V was cut back by 5 bases and J by 9 bases. CDR1 and CDR2 from the germline V gene are MNHEY and SMNVEV (reference sequence). The CDR3 has 12 amino acids. The CDR3 bases are TGTGCCAGCAGTAAGGGACTAGGTGAGCAGTTCTTC. Its translation: CASSKGLGEQFF.

This chain joins TRBV25-1 and TRBJ1-1; D call uncertain. The V end lost 7 bases, the J end lost 7 bases, and 16 bases lay between the germline ends. The CDR3 spans 13 residues. The germline V gene encodes CDR1 MGHDK and CDR2 SYGVNS. CDR3 amino acids: CASNSPHRNEAFF. The CDR3 DNA follows: TGTGCCAGCAACTCTCCACACAGAAATGAAGCTTTCTTT.

The chain carries TRBV2 and TRBJ1-1, with 12 bases lining up with TRBD1. The junction had 11 bases not matched to a gene; V was cut back by 8 bases and J by 4 bases. From germline, CDR1 is SNHLY and CDR2 FYNNEI. The CDR3 is 16 amino acids. The DNA for the CDR3 is TGTGCCAGCTGGAAGGGACAGGGGGCCTCGGGCACTGAAGCTTTCTTT. Translation gives CASWKGQGASGTEAFF. The complete variable domain, with remaining parts taken from reference TRBV2 and TRBJ1-1, reads EPEVTQTPSHQVTQMGQEVILRCVPISNHLYFYWYRQILGQKVEFLVSFYNNEISEKSEIFDDQFSVERPDGSNFTLKIRSTKLEDSAMYFCASWKGQGASGTEAFFGQGTRLTVV.

The gene calls are TRBV3-1 (or the pseudogene TRBV3-2) and TRBJ2-7, with D unclear. V gave up 0 bases and J gave up 7 bases, with 7 bases separating them. The CDR3 consists of 12 residues. Per germline, CDR1 LGHDT and CDR2 YNNKEL (reference sequence). CDR3 coding DNA: TGTGCCAGCAGCCAAGATGCACGGGAGCAGTACTTC. Amino acid sequence: CASSQDAREQYF.

The V gene is TRBV11-3, the J gene TRBJ2-1; a possible D gene is TRBD1 (6 bases). V was cut by 4 bases and J by 10 bases, with 14 bases left in between. Germline assignment: CDR1 SGHNT and CDR2 YENEEA. The CDR3 sequence is 13 residues long. The CDR3 sequence is CASSYRTEWEQFF. In DNA, the CDR3 is TGTGCCAGCAGCTACAGGACAGAGTGGGAGCAGTTCTTC. Filled out from reference TRBV11-3 and TRBJ2-1, the complete variable domain reads EAGVVQSPRYKIIEKKQPVAFWCNPISGHNTLYWYLQNLGQGPELLIRYENEEAVDDSQLPKDRFSAERLKGVDSTLKIQPAELGDSAVYLCASSYRTEWEQFFGPGTRLTVL.

The CDR3 loop reads CASSVAAGSTDIQYF. The CDR3 DNA follows: TGTGCCAGCAGCGTAGCGGCCGGGAGTACGGACATTCAGTACTTC. The rearrangement links TRBV9 to TRBJ2-4; tentative D call: TRBD2 (6 bases). Trimming left V 0 bases short and J 8 bases short, with 15 bases between. The CDR3 runs 15 residues. CDR1 is SGDLS, CDR2 YYNGEE, per germline.

The chain joins TRBV9 to TRBJ1-3; D possibly corresponds to TRBD1 (5 bases). Germline V gene lookup returns CDR1 SGDLS and CDR2 YYNGEE. The CDR3 has 19 residues. V was trimmed by 0 bases and J by 0 bases, leaving 19 bases between them. The CDR3 coding sequence is TGTGCCAGCAGCGTAGAGGAAATGGGGGGTCGGAGCTCTGGAAACACCATATATTTT. Amino acid sequence: CASSVEEMGGRSSGNTIYF.

The chain combines TRBV3-1 (or the pseudogene TRBV3-2) with TRBJ1-1; D may be TRBD1 (6 bases). CDR1 is LGHDT and CDR2 is YNNKEL in the germline V gene (reference sequence). This CDR3 is built from 11 residues. The V end was cut by 3 bases, the J end by 10 bases, with 9 bases between. The CDR3 region is CASSHDRRAFF. CDR3 coding DNA: TGTGCCAGCAGCCATGACAGGCGAGCTTTCTTT.

The chain recombines TRBV11-2 with TRBJ2-7; TRBD2 matches at 12 bases. The length of the CDR3 is 14 residues. Trimming removed 6 bases from V and 7 bases from J; junction bases left unmatched: 7. Germline assignment: CDR1 SGHAT and CDR2 FQNNGV. Here the CDR3 reads CASRPTSGRFEQYF. The CDR3 region has the DNA TGTGCCAGCAGGCCTACTAGCGGGAGGTTTGAGCAGTACTTC.

This clone has only a few counts. The chain uses TRBV30 and TRBJ2-1, with TRBD2 as a possible D gene (6 bases). V was pared by 2 bases and J by 3 bases, with 14 bases between. Germline CDR1 reads GTSNPN; CDR2 reads SVGIG (reference sequence). CDR3 length: 15 residues. The CDR3: CAWSRGNGGYNEQFF. CDR3 sequence (DNA): TGTGCCTGGAGTCGCGGAAACGGGGGCTACAATGAGCAGTTCTTC.

The chain is built from TRBV11-2 and TRBJ1-2, with TRBD1 matching over 10 bases. Germline V gives CDR1 SGHAT, CDR2 FQNNGV. The CDR3 contains 16 residues. The J segment lost 1 base and the V segment lost 4 bases, leaving 6 bases of the junction unmatched. The CDR3 protein is CASSSTGGRFNYGYTF. The CDR3 nucleotides read TGTGCCAGCAGCTCGACAGGGGGCCGGTTTAACTATGGCTACACCTTC.

CDR3 DNA: TGTGCCAGCAGCCAAACCACACAGGTGAATAATTCACCCCTCCACTTT. Amino acids: CASSQTTQVNNSPLHF. The chain combines TRBV4-2 with TRBJ1-6, with D possibly matching TRBD1 (5 bases). Trimming cost V 2 bases and J 5 bases, with 13 bases left between them. The CDR3 runs 16 residues. Germline values: CDR1 LGHNA, CDR2 YNFKEQ.

This clone appeared a few times. V usage is TRBV5-6 and J usage is TRBJ1-1; no definite D call. The germline V and J ends were trimmed by 0 bases and 1 base, with 4 bases remaining between them. CDR3 length: 13 amino acids. From germline, CDR1 is SGHDT and CDR2 YYEEEE. CDR3 loop: CASSLGGNTEAFF. CDR3 sequence (DNA): TGTGCCAGCAGCTTGGGCGGGAACACTGAAGCTTTCTTT. Full variable domain (rest looked up from reference TRBV5-6 and TRBJ1-1): DAGVTQSPTHLIKTRGQQVTLRCSPKSGHDTVSWYQQALGQGPQFIFQYYEEEERQRGNFPDRFSGHQFPNYSSELNVNALLLGDSALYLCASSLGGNTEAFFGQGTRLTVV.

The chain joins TRBV19 to TRBJ2-3; D call uncertain. Germline V lookup: CDR1 LNHDA, CDR2 SQIVND (reference sequence). The CDR3 is 11 residues long. V was shortened by 5 bases and J by 2 bases, with 2 bases between the two germline ends. The CDR3 region has the DNA TGTGCCAGTAGTCTCACAGATACGCAGTATTTT. Amino acid sequence: CASSLTDTQYF.

V usage is TRBV3-1 (or the pseudogene TRBV3-2) and J usage is TRBJ2-5; 7 positions agree with TRBD2. Trimming removed 0 bases from V and 5 bases from J; junction bases left unmatched: 9. The CDR3 is 16 amino acids. Germline V gene data show CDR1 as LGHDT and CDR2 as YNNKEL (reference sequence). CDR3 amino acids: CASSQEAGRVGETQYF. The CDR3 nucleotides are TGTGCCAGCAGCCAAGAAGCGGGGAGGGTTGGGGAGACCCAGTACTTC.

This clone was seen only once. The chain links TRBV27 to TRBJ2-7; 7 nucleotides agree with TRBD2. CDR1 MNHEY and CDR2 SMNVEV come from the germline V gene (reference sequence). The junction had 9 bases not matched to a gene; V was cut back by 5 bases and J by 2 bases. The CDR3 loop spans 15 amino acids. The CDR3 DNA is TGTGCCAGCAGTCCCAGGCTAGCGGCCCCCTACGAGCAGTACTTC. Translated: CASSPRLAAPYEQYF.

CDR3 region: CASSEALLRHQGSEQYF. The CDR3 DNA reads as TGTGCCAGCAGTGAAGCGCTTCTGAGACACCAGGGTAGCGAGCAGTACTTC. The V gene is TRBV2, the J gene TRBJ2-7; D possibly corresponds to TRBD1 (5 bases). This CDR3 comprises 17 residues. Germline lookup yields CDR1 SNHLY and CDR2 FYNNEI. Trimming stripped 0 bases from V and 6 bases from J, with 21 bases between.

V is TRBV7-9 and J is TRBJ2-7; 7 bases fit TRBD2. The CDR3 length is 13 residues. Germline V gene sequence: CDR1 SEHNR, CDR2 FQNEAQ (reference sequence). Germline trimming cut 4 bases from V and 1 base from J; bases unmatched to any gene: 1. Here the CDR3 DNA reads TGTGCCAGCAGCTCGGGGGGATCCTACGAGCAGTACTTC. It encodes CASSSGGSYEQYF. The whole variable domain, remainder taken from reference TRBV7-9 and TRBJ2-7, is DTGVSQNPRHKITKRGQNVTFRCDPISEHNRLYWYRQTLGQGPEFLTYFQNEAQLEKSRLLSDRFSAERPKGSFSTLEIQRTEQGDSAMYLCASSSGGSYEQYFGPGTRLTVT.